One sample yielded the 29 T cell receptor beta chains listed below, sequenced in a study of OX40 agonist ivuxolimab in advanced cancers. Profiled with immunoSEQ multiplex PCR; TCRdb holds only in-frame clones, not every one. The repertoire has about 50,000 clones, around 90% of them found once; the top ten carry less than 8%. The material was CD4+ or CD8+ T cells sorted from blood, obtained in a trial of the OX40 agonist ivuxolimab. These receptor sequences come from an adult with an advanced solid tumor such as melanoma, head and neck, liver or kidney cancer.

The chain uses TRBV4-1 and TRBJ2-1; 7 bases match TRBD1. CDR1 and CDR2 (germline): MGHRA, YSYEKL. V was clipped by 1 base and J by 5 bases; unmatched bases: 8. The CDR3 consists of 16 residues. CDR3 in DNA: TGCGCCAGCAGCCAAGCCCCGGGACAGCCTAACAATGAGCAGTTCTTC. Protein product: CASSQAPGQPNNEQFF.

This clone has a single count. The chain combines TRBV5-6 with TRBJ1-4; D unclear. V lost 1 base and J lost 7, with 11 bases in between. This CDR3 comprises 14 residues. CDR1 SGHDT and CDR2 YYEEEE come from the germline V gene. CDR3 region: CASSLTVEGEKLFF. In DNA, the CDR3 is TGTGCCAGCAGCTTGACCGTTGAAGGTGAAAAACTGTTTTTT.

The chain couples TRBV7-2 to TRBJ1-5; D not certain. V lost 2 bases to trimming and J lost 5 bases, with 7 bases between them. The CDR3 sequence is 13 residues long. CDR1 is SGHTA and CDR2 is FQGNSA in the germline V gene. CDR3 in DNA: TGTGCCAGCAGCTTAACTGGGGATCAGCCCCAGCATTTT. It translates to CASSLTGDQPQHF.

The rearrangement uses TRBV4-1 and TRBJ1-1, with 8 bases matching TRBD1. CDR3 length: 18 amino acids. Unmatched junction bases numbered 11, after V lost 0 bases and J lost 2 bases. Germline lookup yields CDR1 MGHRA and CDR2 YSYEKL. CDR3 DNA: TGCGCCAGCAGCCAAGATATAGAGGCAGGGGGCTATAACACTGAAGCTTTCTTT. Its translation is CASSQDIEAGGYNTEAFF.

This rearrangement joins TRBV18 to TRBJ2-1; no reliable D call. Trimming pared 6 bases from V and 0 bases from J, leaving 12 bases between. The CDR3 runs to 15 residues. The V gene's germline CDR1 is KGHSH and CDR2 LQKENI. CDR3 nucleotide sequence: TGTGCCAGCTCCTCCAGTGTTAGCTCCTACAATGAGCAGTTCTTC. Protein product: CASSSSVSSYNEQFF.

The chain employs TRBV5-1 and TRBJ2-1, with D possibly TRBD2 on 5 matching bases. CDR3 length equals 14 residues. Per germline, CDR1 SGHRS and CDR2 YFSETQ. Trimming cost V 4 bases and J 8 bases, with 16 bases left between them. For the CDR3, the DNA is TGCGCCAGCAGCAACATAGAACTAGGCGATGAGCAGTTCTTC. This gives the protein CASSNIELGDEQFF.

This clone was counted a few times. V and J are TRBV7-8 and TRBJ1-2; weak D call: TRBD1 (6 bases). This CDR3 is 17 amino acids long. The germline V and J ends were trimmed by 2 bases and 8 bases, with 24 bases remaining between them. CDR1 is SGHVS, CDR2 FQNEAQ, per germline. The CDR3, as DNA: TGTGCCAGCAGCTTAACTGACATAGGAGGACAGTTTCTCGGCTACACCTTC. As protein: CASSLTDIGGQFLGYTF. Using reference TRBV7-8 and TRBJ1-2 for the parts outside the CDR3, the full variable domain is GAGVSQSPRYKVAKRGQDVALRCDPISGHVSLFWYQQALGQGPEFLTYFQNEAQLDKSGLPSDRFFAERPEGSVSTLKIQRTQQEDSAVYLCASSLTDIGGQFLGYTFGSGTRLTVV.

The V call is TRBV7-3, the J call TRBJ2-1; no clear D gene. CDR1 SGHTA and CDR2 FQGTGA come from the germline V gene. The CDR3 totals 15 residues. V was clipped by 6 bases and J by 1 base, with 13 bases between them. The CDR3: CASSQRALSYNEQFF. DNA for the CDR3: TGTGCCAGCAGTCAAAGGGCGCTTTCCTACAATGAGCAGTTCTTC.

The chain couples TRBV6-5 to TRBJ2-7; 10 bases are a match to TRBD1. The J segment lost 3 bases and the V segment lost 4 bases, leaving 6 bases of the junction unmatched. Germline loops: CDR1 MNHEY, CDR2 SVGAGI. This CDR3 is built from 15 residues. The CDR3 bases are TGTGCCAGCAGTTTCGGACAGGGGGGGATCTACGAGCAGTACTTC. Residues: CASSFGQGGIYEQYF.

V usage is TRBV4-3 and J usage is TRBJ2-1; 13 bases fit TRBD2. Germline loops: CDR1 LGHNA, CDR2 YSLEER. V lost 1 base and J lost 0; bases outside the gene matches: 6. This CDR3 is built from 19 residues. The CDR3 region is CASSQGLAGGMGSYNEQFF. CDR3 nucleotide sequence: TGCGCCAGCAGCCAAGGACTAGCGGGAGGTATGGGCTCCTACAATGAGCAGTTCTTC.

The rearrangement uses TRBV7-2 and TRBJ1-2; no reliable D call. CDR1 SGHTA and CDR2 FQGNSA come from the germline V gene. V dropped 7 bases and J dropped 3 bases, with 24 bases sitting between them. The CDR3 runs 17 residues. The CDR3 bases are TGTGCCAGCACCTCAGTCAGTGGCACCCCCGGGCACTATGGCTACACCTTC. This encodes CASTSVSGTPGHYGYTF.

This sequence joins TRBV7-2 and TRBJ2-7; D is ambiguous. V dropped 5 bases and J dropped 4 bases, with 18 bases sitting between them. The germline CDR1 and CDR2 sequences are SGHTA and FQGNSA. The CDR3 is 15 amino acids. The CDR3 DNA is TGTGCCAGCAGCGGAACCAAAGGGTATCGGTACGAGCAGTACGTC. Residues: CASSGTKGYRYEQYV.

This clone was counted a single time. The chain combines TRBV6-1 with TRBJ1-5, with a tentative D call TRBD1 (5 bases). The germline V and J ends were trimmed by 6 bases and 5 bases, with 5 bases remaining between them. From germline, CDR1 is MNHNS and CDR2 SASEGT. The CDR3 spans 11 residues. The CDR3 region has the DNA TGTGCCAGCAGGACAGATCAGCCCCAGCATTTT. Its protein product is CASRTDQPQHF.

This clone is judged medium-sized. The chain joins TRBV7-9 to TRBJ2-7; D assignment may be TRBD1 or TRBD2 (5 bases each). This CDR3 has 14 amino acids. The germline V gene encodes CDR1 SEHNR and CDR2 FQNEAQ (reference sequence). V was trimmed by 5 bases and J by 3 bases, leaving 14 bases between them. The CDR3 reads CASSVGDGFYEQYF. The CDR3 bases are TGTGCCAGCAGCGTTGGGGACGGATTCTACGAGCAGTACTTC.

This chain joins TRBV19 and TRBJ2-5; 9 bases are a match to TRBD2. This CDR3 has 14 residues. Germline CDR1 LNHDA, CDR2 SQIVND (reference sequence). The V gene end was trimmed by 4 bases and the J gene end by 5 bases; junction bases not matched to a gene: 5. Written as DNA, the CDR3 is TGTGCCAGTAGTACTGGGACTAGCAGGGAGACCCAGTACTTC. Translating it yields CASSTGTSRETQYF.

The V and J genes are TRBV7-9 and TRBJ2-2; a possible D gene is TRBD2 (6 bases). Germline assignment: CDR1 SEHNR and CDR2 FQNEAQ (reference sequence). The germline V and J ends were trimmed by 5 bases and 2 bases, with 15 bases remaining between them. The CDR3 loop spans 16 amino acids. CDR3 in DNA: TGTGCCAGCAGCCCCCCAAGCGGGCCTAACACCGGGGAGCTGTTTTTT. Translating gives CASSPPSGPNTGELFF. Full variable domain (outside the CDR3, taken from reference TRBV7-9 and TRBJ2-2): DTGVSQNPRHKITKRGQNVTFRCDPISEHNRLYWYRQTLGQGPEFLTYFQNEAQLEKSRLLSDRFSAERPKGSFSTLEIQRTEQGDSAMYLCASSPPSGPNTGELFFGEGSRLTVL.

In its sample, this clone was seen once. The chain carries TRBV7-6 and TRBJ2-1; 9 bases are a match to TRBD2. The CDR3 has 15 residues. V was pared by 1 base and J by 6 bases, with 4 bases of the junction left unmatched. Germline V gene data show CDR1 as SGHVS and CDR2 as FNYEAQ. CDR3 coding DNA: TGTGCCAGCAGCTTAGGCGGGGGGGGGCCCAATGAGCAGTTCTTC. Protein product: CASSLGGGGPNEQFF.

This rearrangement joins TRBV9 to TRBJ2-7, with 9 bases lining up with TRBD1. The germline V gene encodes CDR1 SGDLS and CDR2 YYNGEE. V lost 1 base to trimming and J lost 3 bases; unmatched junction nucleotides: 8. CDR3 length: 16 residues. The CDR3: CASSVSGDRVDYEQYF. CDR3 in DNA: TGTGCCAGCAGCGTATCGGGGGACAGGGTGGACTACGAGCAGTACTTC.

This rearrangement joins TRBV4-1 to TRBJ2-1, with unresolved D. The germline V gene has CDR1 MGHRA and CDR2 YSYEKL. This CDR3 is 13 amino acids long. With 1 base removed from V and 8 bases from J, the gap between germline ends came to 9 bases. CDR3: CASSQVRIDEQFF. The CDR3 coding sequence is TGCGCCAGCAGCCAAGTAAGGATCGATGAGCAGTTCTTC.

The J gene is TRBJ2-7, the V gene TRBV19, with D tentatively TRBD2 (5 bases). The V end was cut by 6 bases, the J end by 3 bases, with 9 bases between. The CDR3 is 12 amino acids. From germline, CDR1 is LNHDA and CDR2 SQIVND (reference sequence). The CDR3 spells CASSRGFYEQYF. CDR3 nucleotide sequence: TGTGCCAGTAGCCGAGGGTTCTACGAGCAGTACTTC.

CDR3 in amino acids: CASSPSTGTGELFF. As DNA, the CDR3 is TGTGCCAGCAGCCCGAGCACGGGGACCGGGGAGCTGTTTTTT. The V and J genes are TRBV5-4 and TRBJ2-2; TRBD2 might be the D (5 bases). V was shortened by 4 bases and J by 5 bases, with 12 bases between the two germline ends. Germline V CDR1 and CDR2: SGHNT, YYREEE (reference sequence). The CDR3 spans 14 residues.

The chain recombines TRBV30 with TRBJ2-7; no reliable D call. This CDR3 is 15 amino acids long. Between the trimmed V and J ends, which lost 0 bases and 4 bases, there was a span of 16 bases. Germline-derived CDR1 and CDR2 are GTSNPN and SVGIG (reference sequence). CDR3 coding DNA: TGTGCCTGGAGTGTACCGTTTGGCAGGTCTTACGAGCAGTACTTC. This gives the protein CAWSVPFGRSYEQYF.

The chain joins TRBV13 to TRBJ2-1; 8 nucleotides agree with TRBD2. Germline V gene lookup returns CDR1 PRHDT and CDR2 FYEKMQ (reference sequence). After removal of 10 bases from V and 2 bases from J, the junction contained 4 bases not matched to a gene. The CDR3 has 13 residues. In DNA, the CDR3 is TGTGCCACCGGGAGGGCGACCTACAATGAGCAGTTCTTC. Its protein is CATGRATYNEQFF. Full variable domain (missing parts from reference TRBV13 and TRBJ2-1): AAGVIQSPRHLIKEKRETATLKCYPIPRHDTVYWYQQGPGQDPQFLISFYEKMQSDKGSIPDRFSAQQFSDYHSELNMSSLELGDSALYFCATGRATYNEQFFGPGTRLTVL.

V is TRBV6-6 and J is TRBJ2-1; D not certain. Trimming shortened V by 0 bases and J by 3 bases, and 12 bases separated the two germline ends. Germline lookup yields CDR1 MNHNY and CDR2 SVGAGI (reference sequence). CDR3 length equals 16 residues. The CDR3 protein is CASSYSSLQSYNEQFF. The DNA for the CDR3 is TGTGCCAGCAGTTACTCGAGCTTGCAGAGCTACAATGAGCAGTTCTTC.

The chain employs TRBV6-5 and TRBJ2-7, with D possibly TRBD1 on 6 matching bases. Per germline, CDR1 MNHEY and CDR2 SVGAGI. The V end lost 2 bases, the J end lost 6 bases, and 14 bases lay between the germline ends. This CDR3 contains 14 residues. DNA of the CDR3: TGTGCCAGCAGTTACACTATGACAGGTACCGAGCAGTACTTC. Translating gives CASSYTMTGTEQYF.

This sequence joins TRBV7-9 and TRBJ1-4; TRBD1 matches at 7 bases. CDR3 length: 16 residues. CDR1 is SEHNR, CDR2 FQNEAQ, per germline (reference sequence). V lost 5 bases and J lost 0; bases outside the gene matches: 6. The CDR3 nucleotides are TGTGCCAGCAGCGGGACAGTCTCAGCAACTAATGAAAAACTGTTTTTT. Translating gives CASSGTVSATNEKLFF.

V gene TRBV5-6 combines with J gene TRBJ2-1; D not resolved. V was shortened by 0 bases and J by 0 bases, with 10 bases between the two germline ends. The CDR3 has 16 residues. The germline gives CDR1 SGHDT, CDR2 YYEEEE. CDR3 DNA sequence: TGTGCCAGCAGCTTGGGGCCCACGAGCTCCTACAATGAGCAGTTCTTC. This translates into CASSLGPTSSYNEQFF. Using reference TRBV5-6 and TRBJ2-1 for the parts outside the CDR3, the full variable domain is DAGVTQSPTHLIKTRGQQVTLRCSPKSGHDTVSWYQQALGQGPQFIFQYYEEEERQRGNFPDRFSGHQFPNYSSELNVNALLLGDSALYLCASSLGPTSSYNEQFFGPGTRLTVL.

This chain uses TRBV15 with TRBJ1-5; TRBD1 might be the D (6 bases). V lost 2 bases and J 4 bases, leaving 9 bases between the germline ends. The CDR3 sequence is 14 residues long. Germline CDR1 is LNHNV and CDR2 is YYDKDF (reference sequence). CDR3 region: CATSRRGQNQPQHF. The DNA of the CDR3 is TGTGCCACCAGCAGACGCGGACAGAATCAGCCCCAGCATTTT.

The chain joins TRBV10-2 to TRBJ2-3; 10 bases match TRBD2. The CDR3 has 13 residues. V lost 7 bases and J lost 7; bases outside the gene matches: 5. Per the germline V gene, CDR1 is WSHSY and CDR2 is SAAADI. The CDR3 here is CASTALAGHTQYF. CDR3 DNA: TGCGCCAGCACCGCACTAGCGGGACATACGCAGTATTTT.